This entry is about one T cell receptor beta chain. Its antigen is unidentified. These data belong to a study of shared clonotypes between healthy human individuals. Sequencing was performed with immunoSEQ multiplex PCR; in TCRdb, only in-frame clones are kept and a portion is missing. The sample records 1.5 million to 1.9 million clones, around 98% being singletons. Overall study results and limits: As a rule, naive subsets had a larger estimated richness than memory subsets.

The sample was naive CD4+ T cells sorted from blood. Subset indicated: CD45RA+ positively selected. This TCR was sampled from a man aged 25 to 40 in good health.

CDR3 sequence reads: CASSRQGDYGYTF. The CDR3 nucleotides are TGTGCCAGCAGTAGACAGGGCGACTATGGCTACACCTTC. The V call is TRBV2, the J call TRBJ1-2, with 7 bases aligning to TRBD1. The V and J ends lost 5 bases and 3 bases, in that order; junction bases with no gene match: 3. Germline V CDR1 and CDR2: SNHLY, FYNNEI. The CDR3 consists of 13 residues.